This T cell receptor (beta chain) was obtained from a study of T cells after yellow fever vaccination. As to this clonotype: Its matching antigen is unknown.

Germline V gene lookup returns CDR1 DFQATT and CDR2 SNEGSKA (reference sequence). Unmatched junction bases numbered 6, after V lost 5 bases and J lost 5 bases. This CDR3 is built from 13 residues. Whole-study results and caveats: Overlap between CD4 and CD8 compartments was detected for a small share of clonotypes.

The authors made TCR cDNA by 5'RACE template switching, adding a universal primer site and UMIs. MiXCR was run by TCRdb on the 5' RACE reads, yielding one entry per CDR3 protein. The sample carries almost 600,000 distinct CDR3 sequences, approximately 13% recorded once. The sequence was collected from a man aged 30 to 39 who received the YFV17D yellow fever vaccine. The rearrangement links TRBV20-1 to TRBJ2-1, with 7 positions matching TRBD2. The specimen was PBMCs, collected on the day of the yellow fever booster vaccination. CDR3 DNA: TGCAGTGCTGGGGGAGGGCTCAACAATGAGCAGTTCTTC. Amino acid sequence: CSAGGGLNNEQFF.